A single sample gave rise to the 32 T cell receptor beta chains below, sequenced in a study of human T cells and chemical hapten exposure (TCRdb year 2021). Receptor amplification or capture employed RACE. The sample was run on a NextSeq 500. TCRdb reworked the public reads: Q25 trimming with fastp, MiXCR clone assembly, productive beta chains retained. CDR3 protein sequences are deduplicated, and each keeps its most common genes and DNA. The sample table contains approximately 350,000 distinct CDR3 sequences; only one count was recorded for about 6% of them. The ten largest clones represent around 5.8% of the sample. The time point label, read with the paper, signifies: patch test 2, 6 weeks after DPC sensitization. The treatment or condition label here, explained by the study, means: therapeutic diphenylcyclopropenone sensitization with weekly scalp DPC. The input for sequencing was whole blood, taken in connection with sensitization to the hapten diphenylcyclopropenone (DPC). The receptors derive from a woman under 30 with alopecia areata. Some clones in this sample may be carry-over from other donors' samples.

The chain has TRBV5-6 and TRBJ2-7; the D is unclear. The CDR3 spans 12 residues. Between the trimmed V and J ends, which lost 2 bases and 7 bases, there was a span of 10 bases. The germline V gene encodes CDR1 SGHDT and CDR2 YYEEEE. The CDR3 is CASSLVEMEQYF. The CDR3 DNA sequence: TGTGCCAGCAGCTTAGTCGAGATGGAGCAGTACTTC. Filled out from reference TRBV5-6 and TRBJ2-7, the complete variable domain reads DAGVTQSPTHLIKTRGQQVTLRCSPKSGHDTVSWYQQALGQGPQFIFQYYEEEERQRGNFPDRFSGHQFPNYSSELNVNALLLGDSALYLCASSLVEMEQYFGPGTRLTVT.

The table lists this clonotype with a few counts. The gene calls are TRBV12-3 or TRBV12-4 and TRBJ1-1; no firm D call. With 8 bases removed from V and 8 bases from J, the gap between germline ends came to 15 bases. This CDR3 is 12 amino acids long. CDR3 residues: CASPTSSGEAFF. The CDR3 DNA is TGTGCCAGCCCAACCTCTTCCGGGGAAGCTTTCTTT.

The chain recombines TRBV29-1 with TRBJ2-7; 9 bases align to TRBD1. CDR3 length: 13 residues. The germline V gene has CDR1 SQVTM and CDR2 ANQGSEA. V shed 6 bases, J shed 2 bases, and the junction held 5 bases outside the gene matches. The CDR3 nucleotides read TGCAGCGTGACCGGGACAGGGACCTACGAGCAGTACTTC. It is translated as CSVTGTGTYEQYF.

This clonotype showed up many times. The genes are TRBV29-1 and TRBJ1-5; 7 bases match TRBD1. This CDR3 spans 12 amino acids. Germline lookup yields CDR1 SQVTM and CDR2 ANQGSEA. Losses at the gene ends were 7 bases for V and 6 bases for J; bases not matched to a gene: 6. The CDR3: CSGGGDGQPQHF. In DNA form, the CDR3 reads TGCAGCGGAGGGGGCGATGGTCAGCCCCAGCATTTT.

V gene TRBV9 combines with J gene TRBJ1-2, with no clear D. V lost 0 bases, J lost 8 bases, and 20 bases lay in between. The CDR3 runs 16 residues. Germline V gene sequence: CDR1 SGDLS, CDR2 YYNGEE. The CDR3 DNA is TGTGCCAGCAGCGTAGCTGGAAGGGTTACCGCGGGAGGCTACACCTTC. The encoded protein is CASSVAGRVTAGGYTF.

The chain employs TRBV6-2 or TRBV6-3 and TRBJ2-4; maybe TRBD1 (6 bases). V was trimmed by 6 bases and J by 2 bases, leaving 17 bases between them. Germline loops: CDR1 MNHEY, CDR2 SVGEGT. The CDR3 is 16 amino acids. The CDR3 DNA reads as TGTGCCAGCAGGATCACAGGGCTTGGGCCCAAAAACATTCAGTACTTC. Translating gives CASRITGLGPKNIQYF.

The chain carries TRBV7-9 and TRBJ2-1, with a weak D call TRBD1 (5 bases). There are 15 residues in the CDR3. V shed 0 bases and J shed 7 bases, with 13 bases lying between them. Germline loops: CDR1 SEHNR, CDR2 FQNEAQ (reference sequence). The CDR3 reads CASSLAQGDWNEQFF. CDR3 DNA sequence: TGTGCCAGCAGCTTAGCCCAAGGGGATTGGAATGAGCAGTTCTTC.

This clonotype was found many times. The chain employs TRBV29-1 and TRBJ2-4; 9 bases map to TRBD1. The ends lost 4 bases at V and 7 bases at J; junction bases unmatched: 14. This CDR3 is built from 16 residues. CDR1 is SQVTM, CDR2 ANQGSEA, per germline. CDR3 nucleotide sequence: TGCAGCGTTGGTAGCACCACGGGACAGGGAATTAACATTCAGTACTTC. Amino acids: CSVGSTTGQGINIQYF. The full variable domain, its missing parts supplied by reference TRBV29-1 and TRBJ2-4, is SAVISQKPSRDICQRGTSLTIQCQVDSQVTMMFWYRQQPGQSLTLIATANQGSEATYESGFVIDKFPISRPNLTFSTLTVSNMSPEDSSIYLCSVGSTTGQGINIQYFGAGTRLSVL.

This clonotype appeared a few times. The chain carries TRBV29-1 and TRBJ1-2; D ambiguous. V was trimmed by 4 bases and J by 0 bases, leaving 3 bases between them. This CDR3 region has 11 residues. The germline V gene has CDR1 SQVTM and CDR2 ANQGSEA. CDR3: CSVATNYGYTF. The CDR3 DNA sequence: TGCAGCGTTGCCACTAACTATGGCTACACCTTC.

The chain couples TRBV6-2 or TRBV6-3 to TRBJ2-5; D is perhaps TRBD2 (5 bases). The V gene's germline CDR1 is MNHEY and CDR2 SVGEGT. V lost 6 bases and J lost 4, with 24 bases in between. The CDR3 is 17 amino acids. The CDR3 DNA sequence: TGTGCCAGCAGATGGATCAGACGACTAAGTTTCTTAGAGACCCAGTACTTC. Translated, it gives CASRWIRRLSFLETQYF.

The chain uses TRBV29-1 and TRBJ1-4; no definite D call. The CDR3 has 13 residues. Germline V gene sequence: CDR1 SQVTM, CDR2 ANQGSEA. V dropped 0 bases and J dropped 7 bases, with 9 bases sitting between them. In DNA form, the CDR3 reads TGCAGCGTTGAAGAGAATATTGGTGAAAAACTGTTTTTT. This gives the protein CSVEENIGEKLFF.

In this sample, this clonotype turned up many times. This sequence joins TRBV6-2 or TRBV6-3 and TRBJ1-2, with D unclear. The germline V gene has CDR1 MNHEY and CDR2 SVGEGT. The V and J ends lost 3 bases and 5 bases respectively, with 10 bases between them. CDR3 length equals 13 residues. The CDR3: CASSYSGNYGYTF. The DNA of the CDR3 is TGTGCCAGCAGTTATTCTGGGAATTATGGCTACACCTTC.

A note on this clonotype: Since a much larger clone is just one base distant, this may be a read error. The rearrangement joins TRBV6-2 or TRBV6-3 to TRBJ2-6; 7 nucleotides align to TRBD1. Germline CDR1 MNHEY, CDR2 SVGEGT. The junction had 4 bases not matched to a gene; V was cut back by 5 bases and J by 3 bases. CDR3 length equals 15 residues. This CDR3 is CASSDRVLGANVLTF. The CDR3 coding sequence is TGTGCCAGCAGTGACAGGGTGCTTGGGGCCAACGTCCTGACTTTC.

This clonotype showed up just a few times. V usage is TRBV12-5 and J usage is TRBJ2-1; 8 bases are a match to TRBD2. There are 17 residues in the CDR3. J gave up 8 bases and V 0 bases, and 12 bases lay outside the gene matches. Germline assignment: CDR1 LGHNT and CDR2 FRNRAP. The CDR3 region is CASGLVGSGGIEDEQFF. In DNA, the CDR3 is TGTGCTAGTGGTTTGGTAGGAAGCGGGGGAATAGAGGATGAGCAGTTCTTC.

V and J are TRBV4-2 and TRBJ1-1; possibly TRBD1 for D (6 bases). Trimming removed 6 bases at V and 3 bases at J, with 17 bases between. Germline lookup yields CDR1 LGHNA and CDR2 YNFKEQ. This CDR3 spans 15 amino acids. The CDR3 nucleotides are TGTGCCAGCAGGCACCCCGACAGGATCGACACTGAAGCTTTCTTT. This encodes CASRHPDRIDTEAFF.

This clonotype was observed many times. CDR3 sequence reads: CSAREDYTQYF. In DNA form, the CDR3 reads TGCAGTGCTAGAGAGGACTACACGCAGTATTTT. The chain recombines TRBV20-1 with TRBJ2-3, with D possibly matching TRBD2 (6 bases). The germline V and J ends were trimmed by 0 bases and 9 bases, with 7 bases remaining between them. Germline loops: CDR1 DFQATT, CDR2 SNEGSKA (reference sequence). The CDR3 covers 11 residues.

The V gene is TRBV7-9, the J gene TRBJ1-1; D not certain. The CDR3 is 15 residues long. Germline V gene data show CDR1 as SEHNR and CDR2 as FQNEAQ (reference sequence). V lost 4 bases and J 0 bases, leaving 12 bases between the germline ends. CDR3 in amino acids: CASSSPRAVNTEAFF. The CDR3 nucleotides read TGTGCCAGCAGCTCCCCGAGGGCAGTGAACACTGAAGCTTTCTTT.

This clonotype has a handful of counts. The gene calls are TRBV2 and TRBJ2-2; no reliable D call. Germline CDR1 and CDR2: SNHLY and FYNNEI. Trimming stripped 5 bases from V and 2 bases from J, with 9 bases between. The CDR3 sequence is 14 residues long. The DNA of the CDR3 is TGTGCCAGCAGTCCCCTTCCAAACACCGGGGAGCTGTTTTTT. Translated, it gives CASSPLPNTGELFF.

This clonotype came up many times. This chain uses TRBV6-2 or TRBV6-3 with TRBJ1-2; TRBD1 agrees at 9 bases. Per germline, CDR1 MNHEY and CDR2 SVGEGT. J was trimmed by 0 bases and V by 7 bases; bases with no gene match: 12. The CDR3 is made up of 17 amino acids. The CDR3 DNA is TGTGCCAGCACCCTACGAGGACAGGGGAAAGCTAACTATGGCTACACCTTC. Translation: CASTLRGQGKANYGYTF.

The rearrangement joins TRBV24-1 to TRBJ1-1; D perhaps matches TRBD1 (5 bases). The CDR3 consists of 14 residues. V dropped 9 bases and J dropped 2 bases, with 15 bases sitting between them. Germline V gene data show CDR1 as KGHDR and CDR2 as SFDVKD. This chain's CDR3 is CATHFRVSNTEAFF. In nucleotides, the CDR3 is TGTGCCACCCACTTCAGGGTCTCCAACACTGAAGCTTTCTTT.

This chain connects TRBV5-4 to TRBJ2-7; D gene ambiguous. V dropped 4 bases and J dropped 9 bases, with 20 bases sitting between them. The CDR3 is made up of 14 amino acids. Per the germline V gene, CDR1 is SGHNT and CDR2 is YYREEE (reference sequence). CDR3 sequence: CASSAPHLSPGQYF. CDR3 nucleotide sequence: TGTGCCAGCAGCGCACCGCACCTAAGCCCGGGGCAGTACTTC.

Notes on this clonotype: At one of its ends the junction is not consistent with the germline gene, which may arise from a read error. The chain carries TRBV7-2 and TRBJ1-1; no definite D call. The germline CDR1 and CDR2 sequences are SGHTA and FQGNSA. CDR3 length: 13 residues. The CDR3 DNA reads as TGTGCCAGCAGTTCCACAGTGAAGACTGAAGCTTTCTTT. It specifies CASSSTVKTEAFF.

For this clonotype: Being one base from a much bigger clone, this may be a read error. The CDR3, as DNA: TGTGCCAGCAGCTTGGACTTGATTAACTACACCTTC. Protein product: CASSLDLINYTF. The rearrangement links TRBV7-2 to TRBJ1-2; D unresolved. The germline gives CDR1 SGHTA, CDR2 FQGNSA. Trimming took off 3 bases at V and 10 bases at J, with 12 bases between the two ends. The CDR3 contains 12 residues.

The sample holds a few counts of this clonotype. The chain's CDR3 is CASSFRLAAGATDTQYF. The CDR3 DNA reads as TGCGCCAGCAGCTTCAGGCTAGCGGCGGGGGCAACAGATACGCAGTATTTT. The V call is TRBV5-1, the J call TRBJ2-3; TRBD2 is a possible D gene (7 bases). The V gene's germline CDR1 is SGHRS and CDR2 YFSETQ. This CDR3 comprises 17 residues. Trimming shortened V by 2 bases and J by 3 bases, and 19 bases separated the two germline ends.

This clonotype appeared many times. The CDR3 spells CASRRGTTANYGYTF. Here the CDR3 DNA reads TGTGCCAGCAGACGTGGGACAACAGCTAACTATGGCTACACCTTC. The V call is TRBV12-3 or TRBV12-4, the J call TRBJ1-2, with D possibly being TRBD1 (6 bases). The CDR3 covers 15 residues. Trimming stripped 6 bases from V and 0 bases from J, with 14 bases between.

This clonotype was counted many times. The J gene is TRBJ2-5, the V gene TRBV5-1; 11 bases match TRBD2. The CDR3 is made up of 17 amino acids. In germline, CDR1 is SGHRS, CDR2 YFSETQ. V was clipped by 1 base and J by 5 bases; unmatched bases: 10. Here the CDR3 reads CASSLQLLAGAAETQYF. The CDR3 coding sequence is TGCGCCAGCAGCTTGCAATTACTAGCGGGGGCCGCGGAGACCCAGTACTTC.

The chain is built from TRBV6-5 and TRBJ2-1; maybe TRBD2 (6 bases). Trimming left V 5 bases short and J 0 bases short, with 11 bases between. The CDR3 consists of 15 residues. Germline V lookup: CDR1 MNHEY, CDR2 SVGAGI. Here the CDR3 reads CASSGDSSSYNEQFF. CDR3 nucleotide sequence: TGTGCCAGCAGTGGGGACTCTAGCTCCTACAATGAGCAGTTCTTC.

This clonotype has just a few counts. The chain carries TRBV20-1 and TRBJ2-1; 9 bases match TRBD1. This CDR3 spans 15 amino acids. Germline V CDR1 and CDR2: DFQATT, SNEGSKA (reference sequence). The V segment lost 6 bases and the J segment 3 bases; nucleotides outside the gene matches: 9. CDR3 region: CSAQVRQGVYNEQFF. In nucleotides, the CDR3 is TGCAGTGCCCAGGTCCGACAGGGGGTCTACAATGAGCAGTTCTTC.

This clonotype was detected ten times or more. The rearrangement links TRBV12-3 or TRBV12-4 to TRBJ1-2; tentatively, D is TRBD1 (6 bases). The V end was cut by 7 bases, the J end by 2 bases, with 17 bases between. CDR3 length: 15 residues. CDR3: CASTSSGARNYGYTF. CDR3 coding DNA: TGTGCCAGCACCTCATCGGGGGCACGGAACTATGGCTACACCTTC.

The rearrangement links TRBV7-8 to TRBJ2-7; D not certain. Trimming left V 0 bases short and J 5 bases short, with 8 bases between. In germline, CDR1 is SGHVS, CDR2 FQNEAQ. The CDR3 is made up of 13 amino acids. The CDR3 DNA follows: TGTGCCAGCAGCTTAGCTAGCCTGAACGAGCAGTACTTC. Translation: CASSLASLNEQYF.

The table lists this clonotype with many counts. The rearrangement joins TRBV4-3 to TRBJ2-2, with unresolved D. Trimming removed 0 bases from V and 2 bases from J, with 13 bases in between. The CDR3 totals 17 residues. Germline CDR1 and CDR2: LGHNA and YSLEER. The CDR3 nucleotides read TGCGCCAGCAGCCAAGATTTCGTACAGCAAAACACCGGGGAGCTGTTTTTT. This sequence encodes CASSQDFVQQNTGELFF.

This clonotype came up a few times. The chain combines TRBV7-8 with TRBJ1-1; D call uncertain. CDR1 SGHVS and CDR2 FQNEAQ come from the germline V gene. V gave up 3 bases and J gave up 5 bases, with 25 bases separating them. CDR3 size: 18 residues. The CDR3: CASSLIFPVELRGTEAFF. CDR3 nucleotides: TGTGCCAGCAGCTTGATATTCCCTGTTGAACTACGCGGTACTGAAGCTTTCTTT.